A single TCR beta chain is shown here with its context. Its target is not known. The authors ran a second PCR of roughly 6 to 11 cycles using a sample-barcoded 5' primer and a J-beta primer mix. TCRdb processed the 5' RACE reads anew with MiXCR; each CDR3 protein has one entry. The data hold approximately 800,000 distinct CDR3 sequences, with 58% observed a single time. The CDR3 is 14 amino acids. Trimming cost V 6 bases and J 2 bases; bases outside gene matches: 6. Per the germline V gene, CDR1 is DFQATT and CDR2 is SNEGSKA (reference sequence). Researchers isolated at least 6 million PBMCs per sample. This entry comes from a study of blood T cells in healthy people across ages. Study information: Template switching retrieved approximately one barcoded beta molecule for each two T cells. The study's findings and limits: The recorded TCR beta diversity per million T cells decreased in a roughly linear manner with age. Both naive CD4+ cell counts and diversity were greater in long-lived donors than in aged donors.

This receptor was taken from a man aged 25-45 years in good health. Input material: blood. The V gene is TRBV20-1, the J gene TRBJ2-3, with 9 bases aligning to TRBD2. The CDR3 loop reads CSAPPSGVTDTQYF. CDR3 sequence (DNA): TGCAGTGCCCCTCCTAGCGGGGTCACAGATACGCAGTATTTT.